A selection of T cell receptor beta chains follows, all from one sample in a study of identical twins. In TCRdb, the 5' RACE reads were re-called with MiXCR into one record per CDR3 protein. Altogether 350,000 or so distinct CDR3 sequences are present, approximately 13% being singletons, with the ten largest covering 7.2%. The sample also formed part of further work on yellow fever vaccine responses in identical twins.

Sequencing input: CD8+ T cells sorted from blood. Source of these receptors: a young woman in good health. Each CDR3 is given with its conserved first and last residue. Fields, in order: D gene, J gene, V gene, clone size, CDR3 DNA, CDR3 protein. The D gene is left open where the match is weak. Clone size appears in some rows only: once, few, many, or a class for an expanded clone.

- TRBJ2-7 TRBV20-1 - TGCAGTGCTAGGTTGGCCGATTCCTACGAGCAGTACTTC CSARLADSYEQYF
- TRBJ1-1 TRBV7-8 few TGTGCCAGCAGCCCCGATTACACTAGATCCACTGAAGCTTTCTTT CASSPDYTRSTEAFF
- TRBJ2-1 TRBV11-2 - TGTGCCAGCAGCTTAGATTTAGGTAACAATGAGCAGTTCTTC CASSLDLGNNEQFF
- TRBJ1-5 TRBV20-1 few TGCAGTGCTAGAGATTTCCAGGGTTTTCAGCCCCAGCATTTT CSARDFQGFQPQHF
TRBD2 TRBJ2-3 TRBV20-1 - TGCAGTGCTCCCCTCTTTAGCGGGGATTCAGATACGCAGTATTTT CSAPLFSGDSDTQYF
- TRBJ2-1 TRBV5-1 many TGCGCCAGCCGAAGGCGGGGCGTGGGGGATGAGCAGTTCTTC CASRRRGVGDEQFF
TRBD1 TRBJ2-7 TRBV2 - TGTGCCAGCAGTGCGGGACAGTCTGCCGAGCAGTACTTC CASSAGQSAEQYF
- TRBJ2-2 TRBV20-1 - - CSARTLNTGELFFF
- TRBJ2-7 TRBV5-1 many TGCGCCAGCAGCACAGGGAACTACGAGCAGTACTTC CASSTGNYEQYF
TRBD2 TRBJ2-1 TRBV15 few TGTGCCACCAGCAGAACGGGGGGGGGCAATGAGCAGTTCTTC CATSRTGGGNEQFF
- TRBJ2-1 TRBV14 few TGTGCCAGCAGCCCCAAAGGAGGGGCGTTTGAGCAGTTCTTC CASSPKGGAFEQFF
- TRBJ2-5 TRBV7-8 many TGTGCCAGCAGCTTAGTCTGGGTTGGAGACACCCAGTACTTC CASSLVWVGDTQYF
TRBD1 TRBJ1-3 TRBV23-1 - TGCGCCAGCACTAGAACAGGGGGCGCTTCTGGAAACACCATATATTTT CASTRTGGASGNTIYF
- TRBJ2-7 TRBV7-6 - - CASSTSLAASYEQYF
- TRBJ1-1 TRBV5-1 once TGCGCCAGCAGCTTGGCCATAGGAAATGTGGCTGAAGCTTTCTTT CASSLAIGNVAEAFF
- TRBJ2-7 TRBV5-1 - TGCGCCAGCAGCTTGATTAGGGACTCCTACGAGCAGTACTTC CASSLIRDSYEQYF
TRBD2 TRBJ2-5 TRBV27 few TGTGCCAGCAGTCCCCTCTCTAGCGGGGGCCTTCGTGAGACCCAGTACTTC CASSPLSSGGLRETQYF
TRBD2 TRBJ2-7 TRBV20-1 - TGCAGTGCTAGTAATCTAGCGGGAGATCGCTCCTACGAGCAGTACTTC CSASNLAGDRSYEQYF
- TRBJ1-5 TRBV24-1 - TGTGCCACCAGTGAGGTAGGGTACAATCAGCCCCAGCATTTT CATSEVGYNQPQHF
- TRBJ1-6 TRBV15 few TGTGCCACCAGCAGAGTTAGGGATTCACCCCTCCACTTT CATSRVRDSPLHF
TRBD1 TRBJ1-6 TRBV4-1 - TGCGCCAGCAGCCAAGGAGGGGGCTTCCTTAATTCACCCCTCCACTTT CASSQGGGFLNSPLHF
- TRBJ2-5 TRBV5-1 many TGCGCCAGCAGCTTGGAAGGGAGGACTCAAGAGACCCAGTACTTC CASSLEGRTQETQYF
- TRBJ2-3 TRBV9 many TGTGCCACGGACCAGGTTTCCGGTACGCAGTATTTT CATDQVSGTQYF
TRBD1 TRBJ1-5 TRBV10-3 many TGTGCCATCAGTGAGTCGGACTCTAGTTACAGGGGTAATCAGCCCCAGCATTTT CAISESDSSYRGNQPQHF
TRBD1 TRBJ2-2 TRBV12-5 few TGTGCTAGTGGTATCAACTCCGGGACAGCCGCTGCGACCGGGGAGCTGTTTTTT CASGINSGTAAATGELFF
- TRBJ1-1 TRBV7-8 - TGTGCCAGCAGCCTTAGCAGCGGGACCACTGAAGCTTTCTTT CASSLSSGTTEAFF
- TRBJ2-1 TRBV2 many TGTGCCAGCCTGAGTGGGTCGGGAGTACAGTTCTTC CASLSGSGVQFF
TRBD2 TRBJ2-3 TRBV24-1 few TGTGCCACGTCACTAGCGGGACGATTCACAGATACGCAGTATTTT CATSLAGRFTDTQYF
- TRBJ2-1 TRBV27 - TGTGCCAGCAGTTTAAAGGGGGGCTCCTACAATGAGCAGTTCTTC CASSLKGGSYNEQFF
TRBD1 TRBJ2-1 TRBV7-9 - TGTGCCAGCAGGCCAGCCGGGACAGGGGGCGCGAGGAATGAGCAGTTCTTC CASRPAGTGGARNEQFF
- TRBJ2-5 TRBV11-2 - TGTGCCAGCAGCCCGTACTTAGAGGCGGAGACCCAGTACTTC CASSPYLEAETQYF
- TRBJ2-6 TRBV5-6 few TGTGCCAGCAGCTTGGGCCCCTCTCGGGCCAACGTCCTGACTTTC CASSLGPSRANVLTF
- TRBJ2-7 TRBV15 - TGTGCCACCAGCAGAGAGGGGACGGGTGGTTACGAGCAGTACTTC CATSREGTGGYEQYF
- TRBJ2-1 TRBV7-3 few TGTGCCAGCAGCCTTGGGACTTACTCCTACAATGAGCAGTTCTTC CASSLGTYSYNEQFF
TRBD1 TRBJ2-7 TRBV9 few TGTGCCAGCAGCGTGGGGACAGGGATGGACGAGCAGTACTTC CASSVGTGMDEQYF
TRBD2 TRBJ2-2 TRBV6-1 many TGTGCCAGCATTGGACTAGCGGGGAACACCGGGGAGCTGTTTTTT CASIGLAGNTGELFF
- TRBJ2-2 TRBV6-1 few TGTGCCAGCAGTGTCGGGACGACGAACACCGGGGAGCTGTTTTTT CASSVGTTNTGELFF
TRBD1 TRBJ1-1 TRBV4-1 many TGCGCCAGCAGCCAAACCCAGGGGGCGACGGTCGAAGCTTTCTTT CASSQTQGATVEAFF
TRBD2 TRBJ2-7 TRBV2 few TGTGCCAGCATCGGGACTAGCGCCCCCCACGAGCAGTACTTC CASIGTSAPHEQYF
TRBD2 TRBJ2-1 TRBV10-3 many TGTGCCATCAGCGGGACTAGCGGGCCTACTACCTCCTACAATGAGCAGTTCTTC CAISGTSGPTTSYNEQFF
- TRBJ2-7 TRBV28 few TGTGCCAGCAGTTCCTCCTTTCGGAGGTGGCTCTACGAGCAGTACTTC CASSSSFRRWLYEQYF
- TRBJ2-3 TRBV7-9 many TGTGCCAGCAGCCTTTCCCGGGATACGCAGTATTTT CASSLSRDTQYF
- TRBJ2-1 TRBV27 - TGTGCCAGCAGTTTAGCAGGGCCAAACTCCTACAATGAGCAGTTCTTC CASSLAGPNSYNEQFF
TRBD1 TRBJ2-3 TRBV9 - TGTGCCAGCAGCGCCGCCGGGACAGGGCCAGATACGCAGTATTTT CASSAAGTGPDTQYF
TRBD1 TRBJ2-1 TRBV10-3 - TGTGCCATCAGTTTCCAAACAGGGGACGAGCAGTTCTTC CAISFQTGDEQFF
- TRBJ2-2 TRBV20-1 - TGCAGTGCTAGAGATTCTAGCGCCGGGGAGCTGTTTTTT CSARDSSAGELFF
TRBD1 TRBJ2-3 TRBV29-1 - TGCAGCGTTCAAGGGACAGGGAAACCAGATACGCAGTATTTT CSVQGTGKPDTQYF
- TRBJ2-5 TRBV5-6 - TGTGCCAGCAGCTTGGGGGACCGAAGATCGGGGGCCCAGTACTTC CASSLGDRRSGAQYF
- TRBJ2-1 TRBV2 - TGTGCCAGCAGTGAAGGGGACCGGGGCAATGAGCAGTTCTTC CASSEGDRGNEQFF
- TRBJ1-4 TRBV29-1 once TGCAGCGTTGATTCCGGGAAGCTGTTTTTT CSVDSGKLFF
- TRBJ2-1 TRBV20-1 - TGCAGTGCTAGAGATCGGAGCGTGCCCTACAATGAGCAGTTCTTC CSARDRSVPYNEQFF
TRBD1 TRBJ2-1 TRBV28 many TGTGCCAGCAGTTTCCTCGACAGGGGTAATGAGCAGTTCTTC CASSFLDRGNEQFF
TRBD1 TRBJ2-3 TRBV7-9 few TGTGCCAGCAGCACTGGGACAGGGGGCACAGATACGCAGTATTTT CASSTGTGGTDTQYF
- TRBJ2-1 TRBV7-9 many TGTGCCAGCAGCTCCCTGGCTGGCTCCTACAATGAGCAGTTCTTC CASSSLAGSYNEQFF
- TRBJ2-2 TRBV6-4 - TGTGCCAGCAGTGACGGGCCTGAGGGGGAGCTGTTTTTT CASSDGPEGELFF
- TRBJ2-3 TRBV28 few TGTGCCAGCAGTTTTAGGGCGGGAGATACGCAGTATTTT CASSFRAGDTQYF
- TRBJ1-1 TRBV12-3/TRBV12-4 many TGTGCCAGCAGTTTTGGGGGCATAAACACTGAAGCTTTCTTT CASSFGGINTEAFF
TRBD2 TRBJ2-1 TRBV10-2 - TGCGCCAGCAGAGGTAGCGGGAGTGATGAGCAGTTCTTC CASRGSGSDEQFF
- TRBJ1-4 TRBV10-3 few TGTGCCATCAGTGAGTCGATATCGGTAAAGGGTGAAAAACTGTTTTTT CAISESISVKGEKLFF